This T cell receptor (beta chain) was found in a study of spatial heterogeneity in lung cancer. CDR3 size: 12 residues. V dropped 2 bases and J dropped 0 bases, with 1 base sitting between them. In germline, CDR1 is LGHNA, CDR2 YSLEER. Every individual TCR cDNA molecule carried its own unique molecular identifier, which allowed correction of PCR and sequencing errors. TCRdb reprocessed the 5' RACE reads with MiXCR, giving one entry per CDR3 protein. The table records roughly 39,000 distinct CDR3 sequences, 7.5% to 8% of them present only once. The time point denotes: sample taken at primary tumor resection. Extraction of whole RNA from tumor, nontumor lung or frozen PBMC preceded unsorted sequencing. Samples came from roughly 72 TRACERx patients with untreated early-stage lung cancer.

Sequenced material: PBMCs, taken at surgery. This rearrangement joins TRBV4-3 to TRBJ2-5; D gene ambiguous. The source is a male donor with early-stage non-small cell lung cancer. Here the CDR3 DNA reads TGCGCCAGCAGCCAAAACCAAGAGACCCAGTACTTC. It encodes CASSQNQETQYF.